The TCR beta chain described here comes from a study of cytomegalovirus exposure and HLA in healthy donors. Findings and limits, study-wide: Under in vitro conditions, three CMV-associated chains were confirmed as specific for CMV antigens.

The PCR had 60 Vbeta and 13 Jbeta primers. The method was immunoSEQ multiplex PCR; TCRdb's version includes in-frame clones alone and lacks a portion of them. The sample yields 130,000 or so clones, more than 60% seen once. Comment on this clone: The antigen remains unidentified.

The V end lost 6 bases, the J end lost 1 base, and 8 bases lay between the germline ends. Germline V CDR1 and CDR2: LGHNA, YSLEER. This CDR3 comprises 13 residues. This clonotype originated in a man between 25 and 39 years old in good health and CMV-seronegative. The chain recombines TRBV4-3 with TRBJ2-3; D is unresolved. Sequenced material: PBMCs. The CDR3 loop is CASSPLGTDTQYF. DNA of the CDR3: TGCGCCAGCAGTCCCCTAGGCACAGATACGCAGTATTTT.